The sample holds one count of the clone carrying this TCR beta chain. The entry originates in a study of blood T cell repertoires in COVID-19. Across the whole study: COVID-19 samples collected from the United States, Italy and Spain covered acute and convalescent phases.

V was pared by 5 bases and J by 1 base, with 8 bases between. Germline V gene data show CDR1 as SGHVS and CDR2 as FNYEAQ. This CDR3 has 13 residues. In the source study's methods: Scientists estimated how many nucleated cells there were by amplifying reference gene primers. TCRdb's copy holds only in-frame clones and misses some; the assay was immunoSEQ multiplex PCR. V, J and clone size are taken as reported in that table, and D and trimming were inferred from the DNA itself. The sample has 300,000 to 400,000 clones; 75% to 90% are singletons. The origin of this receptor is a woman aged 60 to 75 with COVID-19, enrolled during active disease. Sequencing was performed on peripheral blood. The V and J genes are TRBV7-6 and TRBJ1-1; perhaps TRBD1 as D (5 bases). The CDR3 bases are TGTGCCAGCAGCGCGACAGAGAACACTGAAGCTTTCTTT. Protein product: CASSATENTEAFF.